The T cell receptor (beta chain) under discussion was sequenced for a study of blood T cell repertoires in COVID-19. This clone is a singleton in its sample. Original methodology: Counts of nucleated cells, estimated from reference gene primer amplification, were obtained. The assay was immunoSEQ multiplex PCR, and TCRdb's table has in-frame clones only and misses some. That table gives V, J and clone size, and the DNA gave D and trimming. The table lists about 200,000 clones, around 90% of them singletons. This CDR3 has 15 residues. V lost 5 bases and J 6 bases, leaving 14 bases between the germline ends. Germline values: CDR1 LGHDT, CDR2 YNNKEL (reference sequence).

The source material was peripheral blood. V usage is TRBV3-1 (or the pseudogene TRBV3-2) and J usage is TRBJ1-6, with D unresolved. This sequence was found in a young man with acute or convalescent COVID-19. The DNA for the CDR3 is TGTGCCAGCAGCACCGGGATTCAGCCTAATTCACCCCTCCACTTT. Translation gives CASSTGIQPNSPLHF.